This TCR beta chain came from a study of T-cell reconstitution after alpha-beta-depleted transplantation in children. The length of the CDR3 is 14 residues. V was trimmed by 3 bases and J by 0 bases, leaving 5 bases between them. The germline CDR1 and CDR2 sequences are LNHDA and SQIVND (reference sequence). During its preparation, the TCRbeta library received unique molecular identifiers. Using its own MiXCR run on the PCR reads, TCRdb lists one record per CDR3 protein. The sample has 55,000 to 85,000 distinct CDR3 sequences, about a tenth seen once. Sequences were derived from PBMCs, sampled before TCRalphabeta/CD19-depleted stem cell transplant. This TCR was recovered from a boy aged 5-17 years with acute myeloid leukemia, due to receive a stem cell transplant. This chain uses TRBV19 with TRBJ2-2; D gene uncertain. CDR3 region: CASSIAANTGELFF. The CDR3, as DNA: TGTGCCAGTAGTATCGCAGCGAACACCGGGGAGCTGTTTTTT.